The entry below describes one TCR beta chain. This sample was taken from a study of technical replicates of blood from a few donors. The germline V and J ends were trimmed by 2 bases and 2 bases, with 6 bases remaining between them. The CDR3 is 13 residues long. Looked up from germline, CDR1 is SGHTA and CDR2 is FQGTGA. Sequencing was performed with immunoSEQ multiplex PCR; in TCRdb, only in-frame clones are kept and a portion is missing. This table has about 59,000 clones, more than 95% appearing once. The sequenced sample was T cells isolated from PBMCs. This TCR was recovered from a human donor in good health. The chain uses TRBV7-3 and TRBJ2-5, with D possibly being TRBD2 (6 bases). CDR3 sequence reads: CASSLGGQETQYF. DNA of the CDR3: TGTGCCAGCAGCTTAGGGGGGCAAGAGACCCAGTACTTC.